This T cell receptor (beta chain) came from a study of T cells in Graves' hyperthyroidism and ophthalmopathy. Overall study results and limits: Most thyroid clonotypes expanded above 0.001 appeared in blood too. It was a median about 6 months before onset that the model predicted ophthalmopathy. Separating ophthalmopathy from stable hyperthyroidism was achieved by a 13 V-J model.

The source material, RNA transcripts, was used to amplify TCR beta CDR3 regions. TCR CDR3 underwent first-round RT-PCR with the HTBI primer set. A single record per CDR3 protein comes from TCRdb applying MiXCR to the multiplex PCR reads. The sample includes hundreds of thousands of distinct CDR3 sequences, 40% to 55% of them seen just once. Uncontrolled infection, other autoimmune disease, pregnancy or lactation disqualified patients from enrolment. Germline values: CDR1 SGHTA, CDR2 FQGNSA. V lost 5 bases to trimming and J lost 10 bases, with 15 bases between them. The CDR3 totals 14 residues. With respect to this clonotype: Its antigen is not known.

This rearrangement joins TRBV7-2 to TRBJ1-6, with TRBD1 as a possible D gene (5 bases). The sequence derives from an adult man with Graves' disease, either hyperthyroidism or ophthalmopathy (not recorded which). Material for sequencing was peripheral blood or thyroid tissue (not recorded which). In DNA form, the CDR3 reads TGTGCCAGCAGCCCGAACCAGGGACCCTCACCCCTCCACTTT. It codes for CASSPNQGPSPLHF.